A selection of T cell receptor beta chains follows, all from one sample in a study of shared clonotypes between healthy human individuals. Sequenced by immunoSEQ multiplex PCR; TCRdb stores in-frame clones only, minus some. The sample includes 950,000 to 1,300,000 clones, about 75% of them seen just once. The sequencing sample was made of memory CD4+ T cells sorted from blood. The receptors were sampled from a man in his late teens or twenties in good health. CDR3s include the opening cysteine and the closing phenylalanine or tryptophan. Fields, in order: J gene, D gene, V gene, clone size, CDR3 DNA, CDR3 protein. D genes are given only for firm matches. Size tells how often a clone was seen (once, few, many) or the class of an expanded clone, and some rows leave it out.

TRBJ1-2	TRBD1	TRBV7-8	many	TGTGCCAGCAGCCAGGGGACAGCTAACTATGGCTACACCTTC	CASSQGTANYGYTF
TRBJ2-1	TRBD2	TRBV30	many	TGTGCCTGGAAGGGAGCGGGGAATGAGCAGTTCTTC	CAWKGAGNEQFF
TRBJ2-3	.	TRBV11-3	.	TGTGCCAGCAGCTTGAATAGACTAGAAGGGACGCAGTATTTT	CASSLNRLEGTQYF
TRBJ1-6	.	TRBV6-5	.	TGTGCCAGCAGTTATTCGGCTGGTTTGAATTCACCCCTCCACTTT	CASSYSAGLNSPLHF
TRBJ2-3	.	TRBV20-1	few	TGCAGTGCTATACCCGGAGATACGCAGTATTTT	CSAIPGDTQYF
TRBJ2-1	.	TRBV4-3	once	TGCGCCAGCAGCCAAGATTTTGCAGATGAGCAGTTCTTC	CASSQDFADEQFF
TRBJ1-4	.	TRBV30	few	TGTGCCTGGGGGAGGGGGATTAATGAAAAACTGTTTTTT	CAWGRGINEKLFF
TRBJ2-1	TRBD2	TRBV7-9	few	TGTGCCAGCAGCGCGGGACTAGCGGGAGCCCCTCCGTTCTTC	CASSAGLAGAPPFF
TRBJ1-5	.	TRBV2	few	TGTGCCAGCAGTGTATGGACAGACAATCAGCCCCAGCATTTT	CASSVWTDNQPQHF
TRBJ2-7	.	TRBV2	.	TGTGCCAGCAGTGCGGACAGCCCCGAATACTACGAGCAGTACTTC	CASSADSPEYYEQYF
TRBJ1-4	TRBD1	TRBV6-5	few	TGTGCCAGCAGGGCTGGGACAGGGTCTGAAAAACTGTTTTTT	CASRAGTGSEKLFF
TRBJ2-7	.	TRBV25-1	.	TGTGCCAGCAGTGCCGACAGCCGCCGGGCCTACGAGCAGTACTTC	CASSADSRRAYEQYF
TRBJ2-7	.	TRBV15	once	TGTGCCACCAGCAGAGATCTTGGGTTGGGCGAGCAGTACTTC	CATSRDLGLGEQYF
TRBJ2-3	TRBD2	TRBV5-1	once	TGCGCCAGCAGCTTGGACGGGAGGGGAGATACGCAGTATTTT	CASSLDGRGDTQYF
TRBJ1-2	.	TRBV19	.	TGTGCCAGTAGTTTGGACTTCGTTCGCTATGGCTACACCTTC	CASSLDFVRYGYTF
TRBJ1-5	.	TRBV10-1	.	TGCGCCAGCAGTGAGGACCTGAATCAGCCCCAGCATTTT	CASSEDLNQPQHF
TRBJ2-1	.	TRBV6-1	once	TGTGCCAGCAGTGTCAAAAACAATGAGCAGTTCTTC	CASSVKNNEQFF
TRBJ2-7	.	TRBV29-1	.	TGCAGCGTCCGGGACGGTTCCTACGAGCAGTACTTC	CSVRDGSYEQYF
TRBJ2-7	.	TRBV2	.	TGTGCCAGCAGTGTGGACATATCCTACGAGCAGTACTTC	CASSVDISYEQYF
TRBJ2-7	.	TRBV18	.	TGTGCCAGCTCACGGGCTACCACCTACGAGCAGTACTTC	CASSRATTYEQYF
TRBJ1-5	.	TRBV19	.	TGTGCCAGTCGTAACAGGGATCTCGGCAATCAGCCCCAGCATTTT	CASRNRDLGNQPQHF
TRBJ2-5	TRBD2	TRBV6-5	.	TGTGCCAGCAGCCCCCTCCGGGAGGGCAAAGAGACCCAGTACTTC	CASSPLREGKETQYF
TRBJ2-3	.	TRBV5-6	.	TGTGCCAGCAGCTCCCTCTGGGGTAGCACAGATACGCAGTATTTT	CASSSLWGSTDTQYF
TRBJ1-5	TRBD1	TRBV4-1	.	TGCGCCAGCAGCCATGGATGGACAGGGCAGGGTCAGCCCCAGCATTTT	CASSHGWTGQGQPQHF
TRBJ1-4	.	TRBV27	.	TGTGCCAGCAGTTGGGGGGGAGTTAATGAAAAACTGTTTTTT	CASSWGGVNEKLFF
TRBJ1-3	.	TRBV30	many	TGTGCCTGGAGTGGCCTTGGACAGCCGAACACCATATATTTT	CAWSGLGQPNTIYF
TRBJ1-1	.	TRBV9	.	TGTGCCAGCAGCGCCCCCGGGGGGGCGCACACTGAAGCTTTCTTT	CASSAPGGAHTEAFF
TRBJ1-3	.	TRBV6-5	once	TGTGCCAGCAGTTACTCCCCCGGGGGGGGGACCACCATATATTTT	CASSYSPGGGTTIYF
TRBJ1-2	.	TRBV11-2	.	TGTGCCAGCAGCTTGTTGTTGGACGGTATCGGAGGCTATGGCTACACCTTC	CASSLLLDGIGGYGYTF
TRBJ1-5	.	TRBV19	.	TGTGCCAGTAGTATAGAGGCCGGAGCAAATCAGCCCCAGCATTTT	CASSIEAGANQPQHF
TRBJ1-1	.	TRBV5-4	.	TGTGCCAGCAGCTTTGATACAGGTAAAGCTTTCTTT	CASSFDTGKAFF
TRBJ2-7	.	TRBV6-6	once	TGTGCCAGCAGTAAAGCCGGGACGTCTTTGCCTTACTTC	CASSKAGTSLPYF
TRBJ1-5	.	TRBV2	few	TGTGCCAGCAGTGGGACAGCCCCGAGGAGCAATCAGCCCCAGCATTTT	CASSGTAPRSNQPQHF
TRBJ1-1	.	TRBV7-2	.	TGTGCCAGCAGCCCAACCTCGAGGGGGACTGAAGCTTTCTTT	CASSPTSRGTEAFF
TRBJ1-1	.	TRBV30	few	TGTGCCTGGAGTGTTTTAGGTATGAACACTGAAGCTTTCTTT	CAWSVLGMNTEAFF
TRBJ2-7	.	TRBV25-1	.	TGTGCCAGCAGTGGCCAGGGCTACGAGCAGTACTTC	CASSGQGYEQYF
TRBJ2-3	.	TRBV5-1	.	TGCGCCAGCAGCTTGGGGTACAGCACAGATACGCAGTATTTT	CASSLGYSTDTQYF
TRBJ1-1	TRBD1	TRBV5-1	.	TGCGCCAGCAGCTTCCAGGGGGACACTGAAGCTTTCTTT	CASSFQGDTEAFF
TRBJ2-1	.	TRBV15	.	TGTGCCACCAGCAGAGATTTTTGGGGGCAGTTCTTC	CATSRDFWGQFF
TRBJ2-7	TRBD1	TRBV7-2	.	TGTGCCAGCAGCTTGGCAGGGGGCAACTACGAGCAGTACTTC	CASSLAGGNYEQYF
TRBJ1-6	.	TRBV25-1	.	TGTGCCAGCAGTGATTGGACAGCTAAGAATTCACCCCTCCACTTT	CASSDWTAKNSPLHF
TRBJ1-6	.	TRBV7-2	.	TGTGCCAGCAGCTTCTACCCACATATCTATAATTCACCCCTCCACTTT	CASSFYPHIYNSPLHF
TRBJ2-3	TRBD2	TRBV7-2	.	TGTGCCAGCAGCCAAACCCTAGCGGGCTCAGATACGCAGTATTTT	CASSQTLAGSDTQYF
TRBJ2-7	.	TRBV7-2	.	TGTGCCAGCAGCCGATCTAGACAAGACTACGAGCAGTACTTC	CASSRSRQDYEQYF
TRBJ2-2	.	TRBV4-3	few	TGCGCCAGCAGCCAAGCCCTGACTGATGCCGGGGAGCTGTTTTTT	CASSQALTDAGELFF
TRBJ2-7	.	TRBV7-9	.	TGTGCCAGCAGCACCCGAACCGTGCAGTACTTC	CASSTRTVQYF
TRBJ2-3	TRBD2	TRBV5-4	.	TGTGCCAGCAGCTTACGGACTAGCGGCCGTTTGAATACGCAGTATTTT	CASSLRTSGRLNTQYF
TRBJ2-7	.	TRBV5-4	.	TGTGCCAGCAGCTTGGAGTCGGCCTACGAGCAGTACTTC	CASSLESAYEQYF
TRBJ2-1	.	TRBV6-5	.	TGTGCCAGCAGGAGGAGCAATGAGCAGTTCTTC	CASRRSNEQFF
TRBJ1-3	.	TRBV7-2	.	TGTGCCAGCAGCTTAGACGGGCTGTCAGGAAACACCATATATTTT	CASSLDGLSGNTIYF
TRBJ1-6	.	TRBV5-4	few	TGTGCCAGTACCGCCCGGTTCGGTGGCGATAATTCACCCCTCCACTTT	CASTARFGGDNSPLHF
TRBJ1-2	.	TRBV20-1	.	TGCAGTGCTAGGGAAGGCTACACCTTC	CSAREGYTF
TRBJ1-5	.	TRBV6-1	.	TGTGCCAGCAGTGAGGGGGGGAGCAATCAGCCCCAGCATTTT	CASSEGGSNQPQHF
TRBJ1-6	.	TRBV27	.	TGTGCCAGCGGATTGCCGGGAGTCGGGAATTCACCCCTCCACTTT	CASGLPGVGNSPLHF
TRBJ2-2	.	TRBV6-1	many	TGTGCCAGCAGTGGGAACAGCCGGGAGCTGTTTTTT	CASSGNSRELFF